This T cell receptor (beta chain) was sequenced during a study of yellow fever vaccine responses in identical twins. TCRdb analysed the RT-PCR reads with MiXCR anew, one entry per CDR3 protein. Here the sample spans fewer than 4,000 distinct CDR3 sequences, around 81% being singletons. Findings and caveats of the study: The authors reported partly convergent, partly personalized vaccine responses in identical twins.

The CDR3 is made up of 12 amino acids. V dropped 4 bases and J dropped 4 bases, with 8 bases sitting between them. Germline CDR1 and CDR2: SGHRS and YFSETQ. In the case of this clonotype: Its antigen remains unknown.

The receptor comes from a woman aged 18-29 years who received the yellow fever vaccine. This chain joins TRBV5-1 and TRBJ1-2, with D unclear. The sample consisted of T cells from blood (PBMCs), unsorted or a sorted subset (not recorded which), taken before or after yellow fever vaccination (not recorded which). CDR3 sequence (DNA): TGCGCCAGCAGCCAGGACTCCTATGGCTACACCTTC. Translation gives CASSQDSYGYTF.